The next 23 T cell receptor beta chains were all read from a single sample in a study of T cell responses to AZD1222 COVID-19 vaccine. Profiled with immunoSEQ multiplex PCR; TCRdb holds only in-frame clones, not every one. The sample yields roughly 77,000 clones, 90% to 95% seen once. The sample was peripheral blood, taken on day 0 of AZD1222 vaccination. Receptors were obtained from an adult in good health.

V gene TRBV18 combines with J gene TRBJ1-1; D may be TRBD1 (5 bases). The CDR3 covers 16 residues. V was trimmed by 2 bases and J by 0 bases, leaving 13 bases between them. Germline V lookup: CDR1 KGHSH, CDR2 LQKENI. In DNA form, the CDR3 reads TGTGCCAGCTCACCAGGGATCGACAGCATGAACACTGAAGCTTTCTTT. Its protein is CASSPGIDSMNTEAFF.

The CDR3 DNA sequence: TGTGCCAGCAGCTTACTCAGGGGGCCCGGCTACACCTTC. Protein: CASSLLRGPGYTF. The chain is built from TRBV7-9 and TRBJ1-2, with 8 bases identical to TRBD1. This CDR3 has 13 amino acids. The V gene end was trimmed by 2 bases and the J gene end by 8 bases; junction bases not matched to a gene: 4. Germline CDR1 SEHNR, CDR2 FQNEAQ (reference sequence).

V usage is TRBV6-5 and J usage is TRBJ1-2, with 9 bases identical to TRBD1. Per the germline V gene, CDR1 is MNHEY and CDR2 is SVGAGI. The CDR3 totals 14 residues. Germline trimming cut 6 bases from V and 4 bases from J; bases unmatched to any gene: 6. CDR3 sequence reads: CASSPGTGSYGYTF. The CDR3 bases are TGTGCCAGCAGCCCCGGGACAGGGAGCTATGGCTACACCTTC.

The sample holds a few counts of this clone. The chain carries TRBV6-5 and TRBJ2-1, with a weak D call TRBD2 (5 bases). V gave up 6 bases and J gave up 7 bases, with 10 bases separating them. CDR1 and CDR2 (germline): MNHEY, SVGAGI. The CDR3 consists of 12 residues. DNA of the CDR3: TGTGCCAGCAGGAGGCGGAGGAATGAGCAGTTCTTC. This gives the protein CASRRRRNEQFF.

The rearrangement links TRBV12-3 or TRBV12-4 to TRBJ2-4; D could derive from TRBD1 or TRBD2 (5 bases each). V was pared by 7 bases and J by 3 bases, with 10 bases between. The CDR3 has 13 amino acids. CDR3 protein: CASMRGVKNIQYF. Here the CDR3 DNA reads TGTGCCAGCATGCGAGGGGTCAAAAACATTCAGTACTTC.

J is TRBJ1-1 and V is TRBV5-6, with 12 bases lining up with TRBD1. This CDR3 spans 16 amino acids. CDR1 and CDR2 from the germline V gene are SGHDT and YYEEEE. J lost 3 bases, V lost 3 bases, and 6 bases had no gene match. The CDR3 DNA sequence: TGTGCCAGCAGCTGGGGACAGGGGGCAGGGGACACTGAAGCTTTCTTT. Its protein product is CASSWGQGAGDTEAFF.

V is TRBV6-4 and J is TRBJ2-2, with TRBD2 identical over 7 bases. Per germline, CDR1 MRHNA and CDR2 SNTAGT. V shed 4 bases, J shed 4 bases, and the junction held 6 bases outside the gene matches. This CDR3 is 15 amino acids long. CDR3 coding DNA: TGTGCCAGCAGTGTGGGGGGGATCGGCACCGGGGAGCTGTTTTTT. Translation: CASSVGGIGTGELFF.

This chain uses TRBV7-2 with TRBJ2-3; D is perhaps TRBD2 (6 bases). Trimming removed 2 bases from V and 4 bases from J, with 16 bases in between. Germline-derived CDR1 and CDR2 are SGHTA and FQGNSA. CDR3 length equals 16 residues. In DNA, the CDR3 is TGTGCCAGCAGCTTACTCGGGGGTGTCGGCTCAGATACGCAGTATTTT. This translates into CASSLLGGVGSDTQYF.

The genes are TRBV19 and TRBJ1-1, with a weak D call TRBD1 (5 bases). The V gene lost 4 bases and the J gene lost 4 bases, with 16 bases spanning the gap. The V gene's germline CDR1 is LNHDA and CDR2 SQIVND (reference sequence). The CDR3 contains 15 residues. The DNA for the CDR3 is TGTGCCAGTAGTAACCCCGCAGGGAGGGGCACTGAAGCTTTCTTT. It encodes CASSNPAGRGTEAFF. The variable domain in full, with the rest retrieved from reference TRBV19 and TRBJ1-1, is DGGITQSPKYLFRKEGQNVTLSCEQNLNHDAMYWYRQDPGQGLRLIYYSQIVNDFQKGDIAEGYSVSREKKESFPLTVTSAQKNPTAFYLCASSNPAGRGTEAFFGQGTRLTVV.

V is TRBV28 and J is TRBJ1-5; no firm D call. Trimming removed 8 bases at V and 4 bases at J, with 15 bases between. From germline, CDR1 is MDHEN and CDR2 SYDVKM. The CDR3 loop spans 14 amino acids. CDR3 loop: CASGRGVGNQPQHF. CDR3 DNA: TGTGCCAGCGGCCGTGGGGTTGGTAATCAGCCCCAGCATTTT.

The CDR3 is CASSTASSSTDTQYF. CDR3 nucleotides: TGTGCCAGCAGCACCGCCAGCTCGAGCACAGATACGCAGTATTTT. This chain joins TRBV7-2 and TRBJ2-3, with D unresolved. The V and J ends lost 5 bases and 0 bases respectively, with 12 bases between them. Germline values: CDR1 SGHTA, CDR2 FQGNSA. The CDR3 totals 15 residues.

V usage is TRBV5-4 and J usage is TRBJ2-5; tentatively, D is TRBD1 (5 bases). The CDR3 has 13 amino acids. In germline, CDR1 is SGHNT, CDR2 YYREEE (reference sequence). The germline V and J ends were trimmed by 4 bases and 2 bases, with 9 bases remaining between them. The DNA for the CDR3 is TGTGCCAGCAGCCTCAGGGTTCAAGAGACCCAGTACTTC. This gives the protein CASSLRVQETQYF.

The V call is TRBV27, the J call TRBJ1-3; D is unresolved. The germline V gene encodes CDR1 MNHEY and CDR2 SMNVEV (reference sequence). The length of the CDR3 is 16 residues. V was shortened by 0 bases and J by 0 bases, with 9 bases between the two germline ends. The CDR3 loop reads CASSLSARTSGNTIYF. CDR3 coding DNA: TGTGCCAGCAGTTTATCAGCCCGAACCTCTGGAAACACCATATATTTT.

This chain joins TRBV5-1 and TRBJ1-1, with 7 bases matching TRBD1. This CDR3 is built from 15 residues. Trimming cost V 4 bases and J 3 bases; bases outside gene matches: 9. Germline values: CDR1 SGHRS, CDR2 YFSETQ. In nucleotides, the CDR3 is TGCGCCAGCAGCCTTGGACAGGTAATGGACACTGAAGCTTTCTTT. It encodes CASSLGQVMDTEAFF.

The gene calls are TRBV24-1 and TRBJ1-6; 9 bases are shared with TRBD1. The CDR3 extends over 12 amino acids. J gave up 16 bases and V 4 bases, and 4 bases lay outside the gene matches. The V gene's germline CDR1 is KGHDR and CDR2 SFDVKD. The DNA for the CDR3 is TGTGCCACCAGTGAACAGGGGGCTAATCTCCACTTT. This gives the protein CATSEQGANLHF.

This chain connects TRBV7-9 to TRBJ2-7; D is unresolved. Germline V gene sequence: CDR1 SEHNR, CDR2 FQNEAQ (reference sequence). This CDR3 comprises 12 residues. Trimming took off 5 bases at V and 2 bases at J, with 7 bases between the two ends. DNA of the CDR3: TGTGCCAGCAGCCTTGAGACCTACGAGCAGTACTTC. Its protein product is CASSLETYEQYF.

The chain recombines TRBV3-1 (or the pseudogene TRBV3-2) with TRBJ2-5; 12 bases fit TRBD2. V was clipped by 3 bases and J by 5 bases; unmatched bases: 4. This CDR3 spans 15 amino acids. Looked up from germline, CDR1 is LGHDT and CDR2 is YNNKEL (reference sequence). CDR3 DNA: TGTGCCAGCAGCCACAGACTAGCGGGGGCCGAGACCCAGTACTTC. It translates to CASSHRLAGAETQYF.

The gene calls are TRBV7-9 and TRBJ2-1; a weak D match, TRBD1 (5 bases). The CDR3 sequence is 13 residues long. In germline, CDR1 is SEHNR, CDR2 FQNEAQ (reference sequence). The ends were cut back, 4 bases at V and 1 base at J, with 5 bases in the middle. CDR3 DNA sequence: TGTGCCAGCAGCTACAGGTCCTACAATGAGCAGTTCTTC. This encodes CASSYRSYNEQFF.

The chain is built from TRBV7-2 and TRBJ1-2; D may be TRBD1 (6 bases). Trimming stripped 3 bases from V and 8 bases from J, with 10 bases between. The CDR3 consists of 12 residues. Germline CDR1 is SGHTA and CDR2 is FQGNSA. CDR3 residues: CASSLDRKGYTF. The CDR3 region has the DNA TGTGCCAGCAGCTTGGACAGAAAAGGCTACACCTTC. Full variable domain (missing parts from reference TRBV7-2 and TRBJ1-2): GAGVSQSPSNKVTEKGKDVELRCDPISGHTALYWYRQSLGQGLEFLIYFQGNSAPDKSGLPSDRFSAERTGGSVSTLTIQRTQQEDSAVYLCASSLDRKGYTFGSGTRLTVV.

This rearrangement joins TRBV19 to TRBJ1-2; a weak D match, TRBD1 (6 bases). Germline CDR1 and CDR2: LNHDA and SQIVND (reference sequence). The CDR3 consists of 14 residues. The V end was cut by 6 bases, the J end by 4 bases, with 15 bases between. CDR3 sequence: CASSPTGALYGYTF. The CDR3 region has the DNA TGTGCCAGTAGCCCGACAGGAGCCCTCTATGGCTACACCTTC.

V usage is TRBV18 and J usage is TRBJ1-1; D call uncertain. CDR1 is KGHSH, CDR2 LQKENI, per germline. Trimming pared 5 bases from V and 8 bases from J, leaving 15 bases between. The CDR3 has 13 residues. As DNA, the CDR3 is TGTGCCAGCTCATCGAGGGCAGAATCAGAAGCTTTCTTT. Translation: CASSSRAESEAFF.

The chain uses TRBV5-1 and TRBJ1-5; no definite D call. The V end was cut by 3 bases, the J end by 7 bases, with 11 bases between. CDR3 length: 13 amino acids. CDR1 SGHRS and CDR2 YFSETQ come from the germline V gene. The CDR3 DNA follows: TGCGCCAGCAGCTCGGAAGGCGGCCAGCCCCAGCATTTT. Encoded protein: CASSSEGGQPQHF.

This clone has just one count. The gene calls are TRBV7-2 and TRBJ2-1, with 8 bases fitting TRBD2. The germline gives CDR1 SGHTA, CDR2 FQGNSA. V was pared by 10 bases and J by 4 bases, with 6 bases of the junction left unmatched. The CDR3 loop spans 13 amino acids. As DNA, the CDR3 is TGTGCCACCTCGGGGGGGCGGTACAATGAGCAGTTCTTC. Protein sequence: CATSGGRYNEQFF.